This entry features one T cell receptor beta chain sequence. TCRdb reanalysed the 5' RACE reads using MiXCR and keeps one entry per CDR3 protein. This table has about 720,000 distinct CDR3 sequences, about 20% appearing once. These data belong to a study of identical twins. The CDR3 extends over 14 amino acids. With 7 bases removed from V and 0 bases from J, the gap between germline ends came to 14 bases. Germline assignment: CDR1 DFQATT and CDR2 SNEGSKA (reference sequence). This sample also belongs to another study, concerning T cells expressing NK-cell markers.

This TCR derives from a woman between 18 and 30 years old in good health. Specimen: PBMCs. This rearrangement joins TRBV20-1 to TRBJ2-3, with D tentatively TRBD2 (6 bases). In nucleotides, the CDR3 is TGCAGTGTTATGGAGGGAGTGAGCACAGATACGCAGTATTTT. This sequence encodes CSVMEGVSTDTQYF.